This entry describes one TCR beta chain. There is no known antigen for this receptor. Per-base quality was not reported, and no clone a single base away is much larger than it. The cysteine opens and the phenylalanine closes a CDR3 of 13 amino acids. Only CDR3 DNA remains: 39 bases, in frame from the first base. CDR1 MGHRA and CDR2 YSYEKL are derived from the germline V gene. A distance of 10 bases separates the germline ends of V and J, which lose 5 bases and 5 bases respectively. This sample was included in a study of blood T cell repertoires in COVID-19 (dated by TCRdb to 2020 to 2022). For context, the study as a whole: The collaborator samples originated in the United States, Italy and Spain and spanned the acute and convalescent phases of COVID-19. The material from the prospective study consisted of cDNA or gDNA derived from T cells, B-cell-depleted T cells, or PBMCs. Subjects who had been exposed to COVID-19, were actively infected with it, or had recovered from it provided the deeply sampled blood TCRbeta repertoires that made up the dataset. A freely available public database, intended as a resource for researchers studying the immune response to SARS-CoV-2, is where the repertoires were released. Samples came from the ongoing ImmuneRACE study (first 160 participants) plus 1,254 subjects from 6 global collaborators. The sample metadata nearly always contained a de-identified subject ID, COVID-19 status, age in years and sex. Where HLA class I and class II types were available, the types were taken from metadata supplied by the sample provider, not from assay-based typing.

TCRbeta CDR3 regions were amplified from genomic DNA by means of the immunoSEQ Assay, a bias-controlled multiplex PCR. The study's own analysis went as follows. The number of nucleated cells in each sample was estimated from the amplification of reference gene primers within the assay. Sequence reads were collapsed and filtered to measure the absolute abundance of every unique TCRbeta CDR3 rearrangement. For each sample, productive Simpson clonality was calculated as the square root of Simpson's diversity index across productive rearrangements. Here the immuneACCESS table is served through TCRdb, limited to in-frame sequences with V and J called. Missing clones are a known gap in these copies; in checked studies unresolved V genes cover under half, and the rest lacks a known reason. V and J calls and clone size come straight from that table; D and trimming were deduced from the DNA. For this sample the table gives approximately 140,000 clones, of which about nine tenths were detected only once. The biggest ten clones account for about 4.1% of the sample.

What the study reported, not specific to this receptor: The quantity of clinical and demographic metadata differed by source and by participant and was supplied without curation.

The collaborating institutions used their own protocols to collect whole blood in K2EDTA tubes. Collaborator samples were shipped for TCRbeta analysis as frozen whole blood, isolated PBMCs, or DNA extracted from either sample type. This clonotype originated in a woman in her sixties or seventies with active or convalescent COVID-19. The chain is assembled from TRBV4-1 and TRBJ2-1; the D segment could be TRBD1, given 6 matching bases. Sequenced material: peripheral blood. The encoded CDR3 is CASSLDRNNEQFF. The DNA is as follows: TGCGCCAGCAGCTTGGACAGAAACAATGAGCAGTTCTTC.